This T cell receptor (beta chain) was obtained from a study of blood T cell repertoires in COVID-19. Study summary: In each case, the material was cDNA or gDNA derived from T cells, B-cell-depleted T cells, or PBMCs.

The repertoire was sequenced with immunoSEQ multiplex PCR; TCRdb's copy has only in-frame clones and lacks some. The table includes some 190,000 clones, 80% detected once. This clone has more than one count but fewer than ten. Germline-derived CDR1 and CDR2 are LNHDA and SQIVND (reference sequence). This CDR3 spans 15 amino acids. The trim removed 4 bases at V and 0 bases at J, leaving 3 bases unmatched. The clonotype originates from a man aged 60 to 75 who had been exposed to COVID-19. The sequenced sample was PBMCs or T cells enriched from blood (not recorded which). The chain carries TRBV19 and TRBJ2-3; TRBD2 matches at 8 bases. The DNA of the CDR3 is TGTGCCAGTAGTAGTAGCGGGAAGAGCACAGATACGCAGTATTTT. As protein: CASSSSGKSTDTQYF. Full variable domain (remainder filled in from reference TRBV19 and TRBJ2-3): DGGITQSPKYLFRKEGQNVTLSCEQNLNHDAMYWYRQDPGQGLRLIYYSQIVNDFQKGDIAEGYSVSREKKESFPLTVTSAQKNPTAFYLCASSSSGKSTDTQYFGPGTRLTVL.